This TCR beta chain was recorded in a study of blood T cell repertoires in COVID-19. Study-level background: Sample material is recorded as cDNA or gDNA derived from T cells, B-cell-depleted T cells, or PBMCs.

The data were produced by immunoSEQ multiplex PCR, yet TCRdb's version contains in-frame clones alone and is incomplete. There are about 200,000 clones in the sample; around 90% occur only once, and 3% lies in the top ten. Germline assignment: CDR1 SGHNT and CDR2 YENEEA. CDR3 length: 19 residues. V was pared by 4 bases and J by 3 bases, with 22 bases between. The chain links TRBV11-3 to TRBJ2-6; D is possibly TRBD1 (7 bases). Sequencing was done on a sample of peripheral blood. The sequence was obtained from a man between 60 and 70 years old with acute or convalescent COVID-19. The chain's CDR3 is CASSSGPARGEFGANVLTF. The CDR3 DNA sequence: TGTGCCAGCAGCTCGGGACCAGCCAGGGGGGAATTTGGGGCCAACGTCCTGACTTTC.